Reported below is one T cell receptor beta chain. Its antigen is unknown. No qualities accompany the bases; no much larger clone lies one base away. The method was the immunoSEQ multiplex PCR assay. For the multiplex PCR, a mixture combining 60 forward primers for TCR Vbeta segments and 13 reverse primers for TCR Jbeta segments was used. The CDR3 region of rearranged TCR beta genes was amplified from genomic DNA with a multiplex PCR assay. On the Illumina HiSeq System, the amplified TCR beta libraries were sequenced as 87-base-pair reads. From the authors' description of their analysis: In a later analysis, around 80 million unique TCR beta chains were counted across the approximately 620 repertoires, and roughly 10 million of these chains were shared by at least two donors. Raw reads were error-corrected and collapsed into unique sequences by a nearest-neighbor algorithm in which closely related sequences were merged to remove PCR and sequencing errors. To assign V, D and J gene segments, CDR3 sequences were aligned to IMGT reference sequences. For a sequence to be retained, a match of at least six nucleotides to both a V gene segment and a J gene segment was required. Rearrangements were called productive when the CDR3 lacked stop codons and stayed in frame with V and J; all others were non-productive. CDR3 was defined according to IMGT convention as the region running from the second conserved V-encoded cysteine to the conserved J-encoded phenylalanine. Sequences without an unambiguous match to a single V gene segment were excluded from the earlier analysis of 500 to 700 of the donors. An earlier analysis of around 600 of the donors classified V segments as functional when productive rearrangements were above 56.7% and as segregating when the standard deviation between donors was above 5%. A statistical classification framework was built to diagnose cytomegalovirus status from the catalog of TCR beta chain sequences. A later analysis assigned V and J genes by comparing TCR nucleotide sequences with IMGT/GENE-DB human TR gene sequences. Using the TCRdist pipeline, a later analysis assigned CDR3 sequences along with most-parsimonious VDJ recombination scenarios. In a later analysis, every TCR beta chain was defined by the combination of its CDR3 amino acid sequence and its V-gene family, and reads without a unique V-gene family were dropped. To address suspected cross-contamination and a sequencing artifact, a later analysis removed several hundred highly shared, low-generation-probability nucleotide sequences. For each public chain, a later analysis derived a clonal expansion index from normalized ranks of inferred template counts within each repertoire. In a later analysis, generation probabilities were computed using a VDJ recombination model fitted to out-of-frame rearrangements, and the results were checked against IGoR. A later analysis scored TCR-TCR, TCR-HLA and TCR-CMV co-occurrence with hypergeometric tests, applying a repertoire-size bias correction to TCR pairs. False discovery rates were estimated in a later analysis by permuting HLA or CMV assignments 20 times. In a later analysis, co-occurring TCRs were grouped with DBSCAN, and TCRdist sequence similarity was added when clustering was performed within HLA-allele-positive subsets. For co-occurrence clustering, repertoires with fewer than 30,000 or more than 120,000 public chains were excluded, along with a handful of repertoires with anomalous nucleotide sharing. Imported from immuneACCESS, the table was reduced by TCRdb to in-frame sequences with V and J called. These copies leave out some clones; in studies compared against another copy, an unresolved V gene accounts for under half, and the cause of the remainder is not known. Clonal size and the V and J genes are those of that table, whereas D and trimming came from the DNA. This sample comprises some 200,000 clones, less than 85% of them detected only once. 0.22% of the sample rests with the top ten.

The source of the sample is a study of cytomegalovirus exposure and HLA in healthy donors (dated by TCRdb to the late 2010s). A note on the overall study: In an earlier analysis of under 600 of the donors, 276 Gb of sequence data and 100 million or so unique TCR beta sequences from 180 million or so T cells were reported. Approximately 310 gigabases of sequencing data and around 80 million unique TCR sequences made up an early release that covered approximately 700 HLA-typed donors. The genetic ancestry cluster associated with self-reported Caucasian donors included 65% to 90% of the 398 genotyped donors. The study aimed to test whether cataloging public T cell receptors could reveal signatures of past pathogen exposure. The T cell repertoires of some 700 subjects were profiled by immunosequencing and related to cytomegalovirus serostatus. Besides the first cohort of 666 subjects, a separate validation cohort made up of over a hundred different subjects was used. To predict cytomegalovirus infection status, the study combined high-throughput TCR immunosequencing, statistical association of individual TCRs with disease status, and machine learning. A later analysis re-analyzed previously published TCR beta repertoires from 650 to 800 donors and added high-resolution HLA genotyping to study TCR occurrence patterns. In the later analysis, no new phenotypic data were used to find candidate immune exposures; instead, reliance was placed on TCR beta sequences and their occurrence across donors. In an earlier analysis of 550 to 700 of the donors, high-throughput TCR beta sequencing was used to judge whether each TCR beta V gene segment behaved as functional or pseudogenic. Donor age, sex, ethnicity and CMV serostatus were compiled alongside the repertoire data. A later genetic analysis took genome-wide SNP genotypes for about three fifths of the 666 donors and used that subset as a discovery cohort. All discovery cohort repertoires had been generated on a single sequencing platform. HLA typing included class I and class II loci at four-digit resolution. Typing coverage differed by locus: A, B, C, DRB1 and DQB1 were typed in roughly 620-630 donors, DQA1 in 522, DPA1 in 606, and DPB1 in approximately 450. Because of strong linkage in the cohort, five DR-DQ haplotypes were treated as single units for association and clustering. Among 350 to 400 genotyped donors of the cohort, an average of approximately 250,000 unique TCR beta nucleotide sequences were sequenced per donor, about a sixth of them non-productive. Results the study describes overall, beyond this receptor: In this cohort, only TCR beta chains were sequenced, and detectable features were limited by the absence of alpha or paired-chain data. In vitro tests confirmed that a few of the cytomegalovirus-associated TCR beta chains recognize cytomegalovirus antigens. A later genetic analysis reported fewer N-insertions in productive TCRs among donors in an Asian-associated ancestry cluster than the approximately 700-donor mean. The authors suggested that the approach could potentially be generalized to other disease states and immunological phenotypes. In both the original and validation cohorts, the classifier was reported to diagnose cytomegalovirus status with high specificity and sensitivity. Roughly uniform sequencing depth across donors was assumed in presence/absence analyses, although this assumption may not hold. Compared with equally common non-associated chains, HLA-associated TCR beta chains in a later analysis were more clonally expanded and had lower generation probabilities. Because the 87-base-pair reads could not distinguish some IMGT-functional V segments, including TRBV6-2 and TRBV6-3, those segments were excluded. In a later analysis, the rate of TCR association differed among HLA loci, with DRB1 alleles having the most associated TCRs and HLA-C alleles having the fewest. The study listed approximately 150 TCR beta chains as associated with cytomegalovirus. The earlier analysis of 587 of the donors excluded some 15 rarely observed V segments, including chromosome 9 orphons, because counts were too low. Strong co-occurrence of HLA alleles, especially DR and DQ, made assigning TCR associations to individual alleles difficult. Because HLA typing was unavailable for some donors at each locus, only the typed subset was used in association tests. In a later genetic analysis, a missense DCLRE1C variant was associated with V-gene and J-gene trimming of TCR beta chains, and the association was replicated in an independent cohort. CMV serostatus was the only immune exposure information available for the cohort. Correlated functional status among segregating V segments might be attributable to linkage disequilibrium, but an unknown experimental factor could not be ruled out. A later analysis found that most CMV-associated TCR beta chains appeared HLA-restricted, with HLA associations seemingly driven largely by CMV exposure. A group of highly shared sequence variants was considered likely to be a technical artifact of the sequencing pipeline. In an earlier analysis of fewer than 750 of the donors, most TCR beta V segments were observed in productive rearrangements about 87% or about 30% of the time, broadly matching IMGT annotations. Most TCR sequences were observed very rarely across donors, whereas some public TCRs were present in many individuals. According to a later analysis, parvovirus B19, influenza, CMV and Epstein-Barr virus appeared linked to several top co-occurrence clusters. Specific HLA alleles were associated with more than 15,000 TCR beta sequences at a false discovery rate of 0.05 in a later analysis. A further reported finding was that TCR beta sequences accurately predicted the HLA-A and HLA-B alleles for most subjects in the first cohort.

In total, 600 or so healthy bone marrow donors made up the cohort. At the time of sampling, every cohort member was nominally healthy, though immune exposures that went unrecorded were likely present. The donor was CMV seronegative and was included in the group of several hundred seronegative cohort members. A peripheral blood sample was provided by each donor, and peripheral blood mononuclear cells were used for TCR beta sequencing. The Qiagen DNeasy Blood Extraction Kit was used to extract genomic DNA from the blood cell samples. Taken from cysteine to phenylalanine, the CDR3 has 18 residues. The read is trimmed to its CDR3 DNA, 54 bases read in frame from base 1. Trimming takes 0 bases off V and 8 bases off J; junction bases not matched to a gene: 10. The germline V gene (reference sequence) specifies LNHDA as CDR1 and SQIVND as CDR2.

Here the chain combines TRBV19 and TRBJ2-4; 13 central bases correspond to TRBD2. The sequenced material came from PBMCs. This sequence was found in a girl aged 2 to 9 in good health and CMV-seronegative. The DNA sequence follows: TGTGCCAGTAGTATAGACCACAGGACTAGCGGGAGACGGGACATTCAGTACTTC. It translates as CASSIDHRTSGRRDIQYF.